These 26 T cell receptor beta chains were sequenced from one sample in a study of identical twins. TCRdb called the 5' RACE reads again in MiXCR, with one record for every CDR3 protein. The data contain approximately 300,000 distinct CDR3 sequences, less than 9.5% of them singletons. These records were also assigned to another study, of yellow fever vaccine responses in identical twins.

The specimen was CD8+ T cells sorted from blood. These receptors were taken from a woman between 18 and 30 years old in good health.

In this sample, this clonotype turned up a few times. V gene TRBV6-5 combines with J gene TRBJ2-3; 8 bases line up with TRBD1. This CDR3 comprises 16 residues. The trim removed 2 bases at V and 3 bases at J, leaving 7 bases unmatched. The V gene's germline CDR1 is MNHEY and CDR2 SVGAGI. CDR3: CASSYGQGGVTDTQYF. The CDR3 DNA reads as TGTGCCAGCAGTTACGGACAGGGAGGTGTAACAGATACGCAGTATTTT.

This chain connects TRBV7-9 to TRBJ2-3; D is unclear. Germline V gene data show CDR1 as SEHNR and CDR2 as FQNEAQ (reference sequence). This CDR3 contains 11 residues. V was trimmed by 5 bases and J by 4 bases, leaving 4 bases between them. The CDR3 reads CASSRPDTQYF. In nucleotides, the CDR3 is TGTGCCAGCAGCCGACCAGATACGCAGTATTTT.

The chain is built from TRBV13 and TRBJ2-1, with 15 bases that match TRBD2. This CDR3 has 20 residues. Germline assignment: CDR1 PRHDT and CDR2 FYEKMQ (reference sequence). J lost 0 bases, V lost 5 bases, and 11 bases had no gene match. For the CDR3, the DNA is TGTGCCAGCAGCCCCCAACCGGGACTAGCGGGAGGCCCCTCCTACAATGAGCAGTTCTTC. Its translation: CASSPQPGLAGGPSYNEQFF.

This clonotype was counted at least ten times. V usage is TRBV4-3 and J usage is TRBJ2-1; D uncertain. The germline V gene has CDR1 LGHNA and CDR2 YSLEER. The CDR3 loop spans 14 amino acids. Trimming took 0 bases from V and 5 from J, leaving 8 bases between them. The CDR3 DNA sequence: TGCGCCAGCAGCCAAGATCCTAGTAACAATGAGCAGTTCTTC. It codes for CASSQDPSNNEQFF.

The rearrangement uses TRBV28 and TRBJ1-3; the match to TRBD1 covers 7 bases. Germline lookup yields CDR1 MDHEN and CDR2 SYDVKM. V dropped 8 bases and J dropped 1; count of bases not matched to a gene: 14. CDR3 length: 17 residues. The DNA for the CDR3 is TGTGCCAGCGTACCTCCAGGGGGTCCGATTTCTGGAAACACCATATATTTT. It translates to CASVPPGGPISGNTIYF.

The DNA of the CDR3 is TGTGCCAGCAGTTACTCACAGTACTACGAGCAGTACTTC. It encodes CASSYSQYYEQYF. This chain connects TRBV6-2 or TRBV6-3 to TRBJ2-7, with D unresolved. The CDR3 length is 13 residues. Trimming stripped 0 bases from V and 3 bases from J, with 6 bases between. Germline-derived CDR1 and CDR2 are MNHEY and SVGEGT.

This clonotype occurred a few times. The rearrangement joins TRBV7-9 to TRBJ2-5, with 11 bases matching TRBD2. Germline CDR1 and CDR2: SEHNR and FQNEAQ (reference sequence). The CDR3 loop spans 16 amino acids. The junction had 4 bases not matched to a gene; V was cut back by 2 bases and J by 2 bases. The CDR3 DNA reads TGTGCCAGCAGCTTATCTAGCGGGAGGCTTCAAGAGACCCAGTACTTC. Translation: CASSLSSGRLQETQYF.

This clonotype has ten or more counts. V usage is TRBV24-1 and J usage is TRBJ2-7; 9 bases are shared with TRBD1. The length of the CDR3 is 12 residues. The V gene end was trimmed by 2 bases and the J gene end by 9 bases; junction bases not matched to a gene: 1. Germline CDR1 reads KGHDR; CDR2 reads SFDVKD. The CDR3 is CATSDSTGGQYF. The CDR3 DNA follows: TGTGCCACCAGTGATTCGACAGGGGGGCAGTACTTC.

This clonotype was detected only a few times. V gene TRBV6-2 or TRBV6-3 combines with J gene TRBJ2-3; maybe TRBD2 (5 bases). Between the trimmed V and J ends, which lost 1 base and 6 bases, there was a span of 11 bases. This CDR3 has 14 residues. Germline V gives CDR1 MNHEY, CDR2 SVGEGT. The DNA for the CDR3 is TGTGCCAGCAGTTACTGGCTAGCTGGCGATACGCAGTATTTT. Its translation: CASSYWLAGDTQYF.

This clonotype was counted ten times or more. This chain joins TRBV9 and TRBJ2-3; 7 bases are a match to TRBD2. With V trimmed by 3 bases and J by 0 bases, 7 bases remained unmatched. Germline CDR1 reads SGDLS; CDR2 reads YYNGEE. The CDR3 has 16 amino acids. In DNA, the CDR3 is TGTGCCAGCAGCGGAGCTAGCGGATCTAGCACAGATACGCAGTATTTT. Translated: CASSGASGSSTDTQYF.

This clonotype showed up many times. The chain joins TRBV29-1 to TRBJ2-3; perhaps D is TRBD1 or TRBD2 (6 bases each). Germline assignment: CDR1 SQVTM and CDR2 ANQGSEA. This CDR3 comprises 15 residues. V gave up 2 bases and J gave up 4 bases, with 16 bases separating them. This chain's CDR3 is CSVERGLAPSDTQYF. CDR3 in DNA: TGCAGCGTTGAACGGGGGCTAGCCCCCTCAGATACGCAGTATTTT.

This clonotype was seen many times. The chain links TRBV7-9 to TRBJ2-1; possibly TRBD1 or TRBD2 for D (5 bases each). In germline, CDR1 is SEHNR, CDR2 FQNEAQ (reference sequence). V gave up 8 bases and J gave up 8 bases, with 13 bases separating them. The CDR3 is 12 amino acids. The CDR3 sequence: CASAAGTDEQFF. The CDR3, as DNA: TGTGCCAGCGCCGCAGGGACGGATGAGCAGTTCTTC. The variable domain in full, with the rest retrieved from reference TRBV7-9 and TRBJ2-1, is DTGVSQNPRHKITKRGQNVTFRCDPISEHNRLYWYRQTLGQGPEFLTYFQNEAQLEKSRLLSDRFSAERPKGSFSTLEIQRTEQGDSAMYLCASAAGTDEQFFGPGTRLTVL.

The chain employs TRBV6-1 and TRBJ2-7; 8 bases match TRBD1. Trimming cost V 6 bases and J 4 bases; bases outside gene matches: 14. Germline V gene lookup returns CDR1 MNHNS and CDR2 SASEGT. CDR3 size: 16 residues. CDR3 amino acids: CASSSPSGQGAYEQYF. Written as DNA, the CDR3 is TGTGCCAGCAGCTCCCCATCGGGTCAGGGGGCTTACGAGCAGTACTTC.

This clonotype was detected only a few times. This chain connects TRBV9 to TRBJ2-2; tentative D call: TRBD1 (5 bases). The V gene's germline CDR1 is SGDLS and CDR2 YYNGEE. V was shortened by 4 bases and J by 4 bases, with 11 bases between the two germline ends. CDR3 length equals 14 residues. This chain's CDR3 is CASSTRQITGELFF. CDR3 DNA sequence: TGTGCCAGCAGCACTCGACAGATCACCGGGGAGCTGTTTTTT.

This clonotype was recorded a few times. V gene TRBV6-8 combines with J gene TRBJ2-1, with a tentative D call TRBD1 (6 bases). This CDR3 comprises 16 residues. Trimming took 10 bases from V and 2 from J, leaving 21 bases between them. Looked up from germline, CDR1 is MNHGY and CDR2 is SAAAGT. The CDR3 loop is CATRRGSGPTYNEQFF. In DNA, the CDR3 is TGTGCCACGCGTAGGGGGTCAGGACCCACCTACAATGAGCAGTTCTTC.

This clonotype has more than one count but fewer than ten. The J gene is TRBJ2-7, the V gene TRBV4-1, with TRBD1 as a possible D gene (6 bases). V lost 2 bases and J 6 bases, leaving 11 bases between the germline ends. Per the germline V gene, CDR1 is MGHRA and CDR2 is YSYEKL. The CDR3 runs 13 residues. This CDR3 reads CASSQNTGIEQYF. The CDR3 bases are TGCGCCAGCAGCCAAAACACAGGGATCGAGCAGTACTTC.

This clonotype appeared a few times. A junction boundary mismatches the germline segment, possibly from a read error. The V and J genes are TRBV7-7 and TRBJ2-2, with no clear D. The CDR3 spans 14 residues. CDR1 is SSHAT and CDR2 is FNYEAQ in the germline V gene (reference sequence). CDR3 sequence (DNA): TGTGCTAGCAGCTTATTTCCGAACACCGGGGAGCTGTTTTTT. Translating gives CASSLFPNTGELFF.

This clonotype was observed many times. The CDR3 loop is CASSLTEVGGYTF. As DNA, the CDR3 is TGTGCCAGCAGCCTGACGGAAGTTGGTGGCTACACCTTC. The genes are TRBV6-2 or TRBV6-3 and TRBJ1-2; unclear D gene. The CDR3 is 13 residues long. Germline assignment: CDR1 MNHEY and CDR2 SVGEGT. The V end was cut by 6 bases, the J end by 7 bases, with 15 bases between.

In its sample, this clonotype was seen a few times. The rearrangement links TRBV9 to TRBJ2-3; the D gene is possibly TRBD2 (6 bases). Germline V gene sequence: CDR1 SGDLS, CDR2 YYNGEE. The V and J ends lost 7 bases and 2 bases respectively, with 14 bases between them. This CDR3 is built from 14 residues. This chain's CDR3 is CASGRAGNTDTQYF. In DNA, the CDR3 is TGTGCCAGCGGCCGGGCGGGGAACACAGATACGCAGTATTTT.

The chain combines TRBV7-2 with TRBJ2-7; D remains unclear. This CDR3 is built from 16 residues. The V gene's germline CDR1 is SGHTA and CDR2 FQGNSA. Trimming cost V 5 bases and J 3 bases, with 20 bases left between them. Written as DNA, the CDR3 is TGTGCCAGCAGCGCGTACCCGGACCCCACTGGCTACGAGCAGTACTTC. Protein sequence: CASSAYPDPTGYEQYF. The whole variable domain, remainder taken from reference TRBV7-2 and TRBJ2-7, is GAGVSQSPSNKVTEKGKDVELRCDPISGHTALYWYRQSLGQGLEFLIYFQGNSAPDKSGLPSDRFSAERTGGSVSTLTIQRTQQEDSAVYLCASSAYPDPTGYEQYFGPGTRLTVT.

The V gene is TRBV6-1, the J gene TRBJ2-2; 9 nucleotides agree with TRBD2. CDR1 and CDR2 (germline): MNHNS, SASEGT. V trimming: 4 bases; J trimming: 3 bases; junction bases outside the gene matches: 0. The CDR3 consists of 14 residues. The DNA of the CDR3 is TGTGCCAGCAGTGGACTAGCGGACACCGGGGAGCTGTTTTTT. This encodes CASSGLADTGELFF.

The chain combines TRBV3-1 with TRBJ2-3; 10 nucleotides align to TRBD2. This CDR3 comprises 17 residues. Trimming at V came to 0 bases and at J to 1 base, leaving 4 bases not matched to a gene. In germline, CDR1 is LGHDT, CDR2 YNNKEL (reference sequence). The CDR3 DNA is TGTGCCAGCAGCCAAGAGGGCGGACTAGCGGGCACAGATACGCAGTATTTT. Translation gives CASSQEGGLAGTDTQYF.

This clonotype was picked up a small number of times. This chain uses TRBV4-3 with TRBJ2-7; D is possibly TRBD1 (6 bases). There are 15 residues in the CDR3. CDR1 is LGHNA, CDR2 YSLEER, per germline. The V gene lost 1 base and the J gene lost 3 bases, with 13 bases spanning the gap. In nucleotides, the CDR3 is TGCGCCAGCAGCCAAGCTGGACAGCCAAGCTACGAGCAGTACTTC. It codes for CASSQAGQPSYEQYF.

This clonotype has ten or more counts. This chain connects TRBV6-1 to TRBJ2-3; TRBD2 might be the D (7 bases). Germline-derived CDR1 and CDR2 are MNHNS and SASEGT. The CDR3 runs to 16 residues. Trimming shortened V by 7 bases and J by 3 bases, and 20 bases separated the two germline ends. CDR3 DNA sequence: TGTGCCAGCATTCCCACGGGGGGCGGGGAGACAGATACGCAGTATTTT. Its protein product is CASIPTGGGETDTQYF.

The chain has TRBV14 and TRBJ1-1, with a tentative D call TRBD1 (6 bases). There are 16 residues in the CDR3. Germline values: CDR1 SGHDN, CDR2 FVKESK. The V end was cut by 3 bases, the J end by 7 bases, with 21 bases between. The CDR3 DNA reads as TGTGCCAGCAGCCATCAGGTCCTGGGGTCAGGGGATGAAGCTTTCTTT. This translates into CASSHQVLGSGDEAFF.

Many counts were recorded for this clonotype. V gene TRBV4-3 combines with J gene TRBJ1-2; D is ambiguous. Germline CDR1 LGHNA, CDR2 YSLEER. Trimming removed 0 bases at V and 1 base at J, with 6 bases between. The CDR3 contains 14 residues. The CDR3 DNA reads as TGCGCCAGCAGCCAAGAGAAGGGTAACTATGGCTACACCTTC. This codes for CASSQEKGNYGYTF.